This T cell receptor beta chain was obtained from a study of T cell responses to AZD1222 COVID-19 vaccine. Concerning this clone itself: Antigen specificity is unknown.

Findings of the study overall: Targeting of unmutated variant regions was reportedly seen in nearly half of spike-specific TCRs. Sampling captured repertoires only after the peak T cell response. The donor group comprised mostly white British people and more females; the analysis possibly underestimated clonal diversity. Spike-specific TCR repertoires showed rising breadth and depth after two AZD1222 doses.

Method: immunoSEQ multiplex PCR; TCRdb's copy keeps in-frame clones and lacks some. The table includes under 200,000 clones, more than 90% detected once. This CDR3 spans 16 amino acids. Germline V gene data show CDR1 as MGHRA and CDR2 as YSYEKL. V was shortened by 0 bases and J by 2 bases, with 11 bases between the two germline ends. This chain connects TRBV4-1 to TRBJ1-5, with D hard to call. This receptor was identified in an adult in good health. Specimen: peripheral blood, collected on day 0 of AZD1222 vaccination. In DNA form, the CDR3 reads TGCGCCAGCAGCCAAGAAGCAGCCTGGGGCAATCAGCCCCAGCATTTT. Translating gives CASSQEAAWGNQPQHF.